This T cell receptor beta chain derives from a study of blood T cell repertoires in COVID-19. Across the study: Samples came from the United States, Italy and Spain, spanning acute and convalescent COVID-19. From T cells, B-cell-depleted T cells, or PBMCs came the material, which was cDNA or gDNA.

Original methodology: Scientists estimated how many nucleated cells there were by amplifying reference gene primers. Sequenced by immunoSEQ multiplex PCR; TCRdb stores in-frame clones only, minus some. That table supplies the V and J calls and clone size; D and trimming were determined from the DNA. Seen here are over 110,000 clones, 81% observed once, and the top ten hold about 7.5%. The clonotype originates from a human donor in a cohort sampled during active COVID-19. The source material was peripheral blood.

CDR3 bases: TGTGCCAGCTCACCCGGGGGGGACAATCAGCCCCAGCATTTT. Amino acids: CASSPGGDNQPQHF. The gene calls are TRBV18 and TRBJ1-5, with a possible D match to TRBD1 (5 bases). Per germline, CDR1 KGHSH and CDR2 LQKENI. This CDR3 is built from 14 residues. The V end was cut by 3 bases, the J end by 3 bases, with 9 bases between. Full variable domain (outside the CDR3, taken from reference TRBV18 and TRBJ1-5): NAGVMQNPRHLVRRRGQEARLRCSPMKGHSHVYWYRQLPEEGLKFMVYLQKENIIDESGMPKERFSAEFPKEGPSILRIQQVVRGDSAAYFCASSPGGDNQPQHFGDGTRLSIL.